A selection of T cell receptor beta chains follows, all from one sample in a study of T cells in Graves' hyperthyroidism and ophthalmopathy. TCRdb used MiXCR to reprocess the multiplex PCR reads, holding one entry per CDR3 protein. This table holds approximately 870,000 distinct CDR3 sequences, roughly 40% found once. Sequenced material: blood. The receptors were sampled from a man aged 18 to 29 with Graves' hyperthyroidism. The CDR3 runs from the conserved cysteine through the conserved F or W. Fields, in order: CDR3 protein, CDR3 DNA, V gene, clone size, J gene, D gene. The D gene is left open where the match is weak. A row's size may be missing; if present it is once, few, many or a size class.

cdr3_aa: CSAVDRWGSETQYF
cdr3_nt: TGCAGCGCCGTGGACAGGTGGGGGTCGGAGACCCAGTACTTC
v_call: TRBV29-1
clone_size: -
j_call: TRBJ2-5
d_call: TRBD1

cdr3_aa: CASAQGVGYGYTF
cdr3_nt: TGTGCCAGCGCGCAGGGGGTCGGCTATGGCTACACCTTC
v_call: TRBV27
clone_size: few
j_call: TRBJ1-2
d_call: TRBD1

cdr3_aa: CASSTGGASIGQPQHF
cdr3_nt: TGTGCCAGCAGCACAGGGGGCGCGTCAATCGGTCAGCCCCAGCATTTT
v_call: TRBV21-1
clone_size: -
j_call: TRBJ1-5
d_call: -

cdr3_aa: CASRVGGGPSEQYF
cdr3_nt: TGTGCCAGCAGGGTAGGCGGGGGCCCCTCCGAGCAGTACTTC
v_call: TRBV2
clone_size: -
j_call: TRBJ2-7
d_call: -

cdr3_aa: CASTPNRGSGTEAFF
cdr3_nt: TGTGCCAGCACCCCAAATCGGGGTTCGGGCACTGAAGCTTTCTTT
v_call: TRBV6-6
clone_size: -
j_call: TRBJ1-1
d_call: -

cdr3_aa: CSVTGLAGESYEQYF
cdr3_nt: TGCAGCGTCACGGGACTAGCGGGAGAGTCCTACGAGCAGTACTTC
v_call: TRBV29-1
clone_size: many
j_call: TRBJ2-7
d_call: TRBD2

cdr3_aa: CASSPTGTGITGELFF
cdr3_nt: TGCGCCAGCAGCCCAACCGGGACAGGGATCACCGGGGAGCTGTTTTTT
v_call: TRBV5-1
clone_size: -
j_call: TRBJ2-2
d_call: TRBD1

cdr3_aa: CATSILFVAQETQYF
cdr3_nt: TGTGCCACCAGCATTCTTTTCGTCGCCCAAGAGACCCAGTACTTC
v_call: TRBV15
clone_size: few
j_call: TRBJ2-5
d_call: -

cdr3_aa: CATSRDLEDTQYF
cdr3_nt: TGTGCCACCAGCAGAGATTTGGAAGATACGCAGTATTTT
v_call: TRBV15
clone_size: -
j_call: TRBJ2-3
d_call: -

cdr3_aa: CASSTHPGELFF
cdr3_nt: TGTGCCAGCAGCACCCACCCCGGGGAGCTGTTTTTT
v_call: TRBV9
clone_size: -
j_call: TRBJ2-2
d_call: -

cdr3_aa: CSVDGGYQETQYF
cdr3_nt: TGCAGCGTTGATGGGGGATACCAAGAGACCCAGTACTTC
v_call: TRBV29-1
clone_size: many
j_call: TRBJ2-5
d_call: -

cdr3_aa: CASSHLGGKEGQPQHF
cdr3_nt: TGTGCCAGCAGCCACCTCGGGGGCAAAGAGGGTCAGCCCCAGCATTTT
v_call: TRBV7-9
clone_size: -
j_call: TRBJ1-5
d_call: -

cdr3_aa: CASTTDRPEAFF
cdr3_nt: TGTGCCAGCACCACGGACAGACCTGAAGCTTTCTTT
v_call: TRBV6-5
clone_size: -
j_call: TRBJ1-1
d_call: -

cdr3_aa: CASSQGDLGEYYGYTF
cdr3_nt: TGTGCCAGCAGCCAAGGGGATCTGGGAGAGTACTATGGCTACACCTTC
v_call: TRBV3-1
clone_size: -
j_call: TRBJ1-2
d_call: -

cdr3_aa: CASSERESSPLHF
cdr3_nt: TGTGCCAGCAGTGAACGGGAGTCATCACCCCTCCACTTT
v_call: TRBV6-1
clone_size: -
j_call: TRBJ1-6
d_call: -